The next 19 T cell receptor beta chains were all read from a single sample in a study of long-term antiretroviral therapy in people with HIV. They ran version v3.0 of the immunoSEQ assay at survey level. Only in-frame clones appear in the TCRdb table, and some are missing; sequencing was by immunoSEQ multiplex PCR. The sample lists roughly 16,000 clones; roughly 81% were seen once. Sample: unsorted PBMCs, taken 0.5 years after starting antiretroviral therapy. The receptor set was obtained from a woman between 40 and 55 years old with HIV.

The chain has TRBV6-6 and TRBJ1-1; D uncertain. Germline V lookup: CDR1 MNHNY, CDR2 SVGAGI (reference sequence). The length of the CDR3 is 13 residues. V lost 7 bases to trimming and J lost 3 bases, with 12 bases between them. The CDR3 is CASTLYRDTEAFF. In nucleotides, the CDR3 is TGTGCCAGCACTCTCTATAGGGACACTGAAGCTTTCTTT.

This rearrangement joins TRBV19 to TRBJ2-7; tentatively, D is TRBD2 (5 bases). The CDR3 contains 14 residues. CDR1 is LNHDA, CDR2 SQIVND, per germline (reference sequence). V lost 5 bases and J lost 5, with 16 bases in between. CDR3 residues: CASSAFYMEDEQYF. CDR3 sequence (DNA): TGTGCCAGTAGTGCATTTTATATGGAGGACGAGCAGTACTTC.

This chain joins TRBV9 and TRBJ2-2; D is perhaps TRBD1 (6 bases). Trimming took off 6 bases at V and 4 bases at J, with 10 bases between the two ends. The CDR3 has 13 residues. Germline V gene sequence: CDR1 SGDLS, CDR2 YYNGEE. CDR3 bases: TGTGCCAGCACCCAGACAGGCACCGGGGAGCTGTTTTTT. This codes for CASTQTGTGELFF. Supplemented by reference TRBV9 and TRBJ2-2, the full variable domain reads DSGVTQTPKHLITATGQRVTLRCSPRSGDLSVYWYQQSLDQGLQFLIQYYNGEERAKGNILERFSAQQFPDLHSELNLSSLELGDSALYFCASTQTGTGELFFGEGSRLTVL.

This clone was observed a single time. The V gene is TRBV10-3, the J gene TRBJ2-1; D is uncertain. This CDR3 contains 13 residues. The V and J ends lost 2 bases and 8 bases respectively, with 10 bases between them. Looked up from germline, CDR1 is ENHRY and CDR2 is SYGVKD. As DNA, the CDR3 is TGTGCCATCAGTGAGCCCCGGGTACATGAGCAGTTCTTC. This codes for CAISEPRVHEQFF.

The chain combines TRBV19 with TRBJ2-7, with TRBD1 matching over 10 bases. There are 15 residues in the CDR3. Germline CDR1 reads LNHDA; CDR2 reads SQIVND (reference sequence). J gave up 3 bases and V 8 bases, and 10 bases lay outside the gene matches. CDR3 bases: TGTGCCAGTGACAGGGGGCAAGGAATGAACTACGAGCAGTACTTC. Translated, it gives CASDRGQGMNYEQYF.

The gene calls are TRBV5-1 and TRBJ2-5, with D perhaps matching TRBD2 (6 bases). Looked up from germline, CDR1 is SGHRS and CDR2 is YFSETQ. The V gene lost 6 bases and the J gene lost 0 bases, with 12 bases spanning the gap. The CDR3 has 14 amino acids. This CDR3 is CASTEGRYQETQYF. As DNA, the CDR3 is TGCGCCAGCACGGAGGGACGGTACCAAGAGACCCAGTACTTC.

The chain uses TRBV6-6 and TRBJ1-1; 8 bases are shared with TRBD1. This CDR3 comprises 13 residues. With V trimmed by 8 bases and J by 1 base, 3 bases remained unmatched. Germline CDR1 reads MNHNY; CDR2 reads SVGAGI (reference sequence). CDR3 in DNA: TGTGCCAGCGTAGACAGGGGGAACACTGAAGCTTTCTTT. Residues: CASVDRGNTEAFF.

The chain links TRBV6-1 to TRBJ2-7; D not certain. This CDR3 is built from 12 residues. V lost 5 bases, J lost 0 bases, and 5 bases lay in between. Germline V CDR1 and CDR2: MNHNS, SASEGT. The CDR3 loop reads CASSLSSYEQYF. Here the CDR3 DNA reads TGTGCCAGCAGTTTGAGCTCCTACGAGCAGTACTTC.

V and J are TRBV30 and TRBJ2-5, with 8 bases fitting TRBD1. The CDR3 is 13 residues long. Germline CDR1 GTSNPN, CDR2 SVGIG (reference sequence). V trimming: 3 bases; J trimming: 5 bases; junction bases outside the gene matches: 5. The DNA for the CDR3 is TGTGCCTGGAGCCAACAGGGGGGCGAGACCCAGTACTTC. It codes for CAWSQQGGETQYF.

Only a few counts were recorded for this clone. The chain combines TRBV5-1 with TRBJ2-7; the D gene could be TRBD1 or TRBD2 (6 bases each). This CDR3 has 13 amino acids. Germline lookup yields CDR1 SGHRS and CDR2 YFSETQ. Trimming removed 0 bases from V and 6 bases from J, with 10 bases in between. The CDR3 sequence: CASSLEGGAEQYF. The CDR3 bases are TGCGCCAGCAGCTTGGAGGGGGGTGCCGAGCAGTACTTC.

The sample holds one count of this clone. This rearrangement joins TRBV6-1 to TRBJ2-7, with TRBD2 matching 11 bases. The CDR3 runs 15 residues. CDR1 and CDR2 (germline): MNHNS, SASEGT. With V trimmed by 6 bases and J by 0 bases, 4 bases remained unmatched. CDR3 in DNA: TGTGCCAGCAGCGCAGGGACTAGCGGCTCCTACGAGCAGTACTTC. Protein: CASSAGTSGSYEQYF.

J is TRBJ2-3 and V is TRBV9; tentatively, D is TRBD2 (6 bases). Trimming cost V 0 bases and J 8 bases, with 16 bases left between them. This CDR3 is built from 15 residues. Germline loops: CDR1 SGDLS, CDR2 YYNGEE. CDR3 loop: CASSVGDGGTGTQYF. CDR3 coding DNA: TGTGCCAGCAGCGTAGGGGACGGAGGGACGGGTACGCAGTATTTT.

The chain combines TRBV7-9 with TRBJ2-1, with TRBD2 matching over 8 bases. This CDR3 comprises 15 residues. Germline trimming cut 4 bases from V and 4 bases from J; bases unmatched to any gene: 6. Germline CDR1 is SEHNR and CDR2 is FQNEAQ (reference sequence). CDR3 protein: CASSSTSGPYNEQFF. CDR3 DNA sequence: TGTGCCAGCAGCTCAACTAGCGGACCGTACAATGAGCAGTTCTTC. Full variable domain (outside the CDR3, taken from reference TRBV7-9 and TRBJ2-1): DTGVSQNPRHKITKRGQNVTFRCDPISEHNRLYWYRQTLGQGPEFLTYFQNEAQLEKSRLLSDRFSAERPKGSFSTLEIQRTEQGDSAMYLCASSSTSGPYNEQFFGPGTRLTVL.

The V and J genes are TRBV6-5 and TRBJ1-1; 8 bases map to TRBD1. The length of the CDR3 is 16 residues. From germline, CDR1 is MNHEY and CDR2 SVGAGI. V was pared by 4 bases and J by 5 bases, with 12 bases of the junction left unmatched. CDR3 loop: CASSFTGGEIRTEAFF. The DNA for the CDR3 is TGTGCCAGCAGTTTCACAGGGGGGGAAATTAGGACTGAAGCTTTCTTT.

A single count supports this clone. CDR3 in DNA: TGTGCCAGCTCACCAGCCGCAGTGGACACTGAAGCTTTCTTT. Its protein product is CASSPAAVDTEAFF. The rearrangement joins TRBV18 to TRBJ1-1; D ambiguous. This CDR3 comprises 14 residues. Germline CDR1 and CDR2: KGHSH and LQKENI. Trimming left V 2 bases short and J 3 bases short, with 10 bases between.

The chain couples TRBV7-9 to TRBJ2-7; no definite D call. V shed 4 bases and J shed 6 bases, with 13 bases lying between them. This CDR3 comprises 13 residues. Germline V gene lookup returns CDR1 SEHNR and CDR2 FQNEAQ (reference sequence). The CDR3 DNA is TGTGCCAGCAGCTCTATCCCCCCGAGCGAGCAGTACTTC. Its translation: CASSSIPPSEQYF.

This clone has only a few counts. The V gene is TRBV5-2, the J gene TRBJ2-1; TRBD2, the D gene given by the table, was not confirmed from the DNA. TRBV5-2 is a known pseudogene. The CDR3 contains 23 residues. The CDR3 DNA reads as TGTGCCAGCAATACCGGAGGGCTCGAAACGGGAGATCGGCGGGGGATTTTCTACAATGAGCAGTTCTTC. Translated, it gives CASNTGGLETGDRRGIFYNEQFF.

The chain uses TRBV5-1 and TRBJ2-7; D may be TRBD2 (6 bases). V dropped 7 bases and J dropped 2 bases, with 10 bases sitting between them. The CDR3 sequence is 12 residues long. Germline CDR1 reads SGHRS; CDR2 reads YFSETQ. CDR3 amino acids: CASGGTAYEQYF. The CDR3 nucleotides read TGCGCCAGCGGCGGGACGGCCTACGAGCAGTACTTC.

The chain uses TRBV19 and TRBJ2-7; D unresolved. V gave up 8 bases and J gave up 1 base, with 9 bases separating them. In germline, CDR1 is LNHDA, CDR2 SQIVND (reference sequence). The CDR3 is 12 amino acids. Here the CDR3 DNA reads TGTGCCAGTCTCAGCGATTCCTACGAGCAGTACTTC. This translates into CASLSDSYEQYF.